This T cell receptor (beta chain) stems from a study of cytomegalovirus exposure and HLA in healthy donors. The CDR3 is 15 residues long. V lost 1 base and J 11 bases, leaving 15 bases between the germline ends. CDR1 is MGHRA, CDR2 YSYEKL, per germline. Primers: 60 Vbeta forward and 13 Jbeta reverse. The table came from immunoSEQ multiplex PCR; TCRdb's copy has only in-frame clones and leaves some out. This table has 100,000 to 150,000 clones, about three quarters appearing once. V usage is TRBV4-1 and J usage is TRBJ1-6, with TRBD1 as a possible D gene (5 bases). Source material: PBMCs. This TCR was recovered from a man in his fifties or sixties in good health and CMV-seropositive. The CDR3 region has the DNA TGCGCCAGCAGCCAAGCAGCAGCAGGGAAAACACCCCTCCACTTT. Its protein product is CASSQAAAGKTPLHF.